These 15 T cell receptor beta chains originate from one sample sequenced in a study of CD8 T cells in ankylosing spondylitis (dated by TCRdb to 2017 to 2019). Paper-wide results and their limitations: Blood from ankylosing spondylitis patients appeared to be characterized by a TCR beta motif made up of under ten highly homologous amino acid variants.

These TCRs are of unknown antigen specificity. The receptor library was made with 5' RACE. TCRdb records Illumina HiSeq 2500 as the sequencer. Through fastp at Q25 and MiXCR, TCRdb rebuilt clones from the public reads, retaining in-frame beta chains. Rows are combined by CDR3 protein, so each entry shows the most common genes and DNA. The table for this sample lists 800,000 to 900,000 distinct CDR3 sequences; approximately 12% of them were counted only once. The ten largest make up under 0.6% of the sample. Sequencing was carried out using blood, either unsorted or a sorted T cell fraction (not recorded which). The receptors originated from a male donor with ankylosing spondylitis.

This clonotype came up many times. The chain recombines TRBV9 with TRBJ2-1; 8 bases are a match to TRBD2. The CDR3 loop spans 14 amino acids. Per germline, CDR1 SGDLS and CDR2 YYNGEE. The J segment lost 8 bases and the V segment lost 8 bases, leaving 12 bases of the junction unmatched. CDR3 sequence: CASSTGTSSYEQFF. The CDR3 DNA follows: TGTGCCAGTTCCACCGGGACTAGTTCGTATGAGCAGTTCTTC. The variable domain in full, with the rest retrieved from reference TRBV9 and TRBJ2-1, is DSGVTQTPKHLITATGQRVTLRCSPRSGDLSVYWYQQSLDQGLQFLIQYYNGEERAKGNILERFSAQQFPDLHSELNLSSLELGDSALYFCASSTGTSSYEQFFGPGTRLTVL.

The genes are TRBV7-9 and TRBJ2-1; a weak D match, TRBD2 (5 bases). The CDR3 covers 13 residues. Germline V gives CDR1 SEHNR, CDR2 FQNEAQ (reference sequence). V was pared by 5 bases and J by 6 bases, with 11 bases between. The CDR3 is CASSISGFNEQFF. CDR3 DNA: TGTGCCAGCAGCATCAGCGGATTCAATGAGCAGTTCTTC.

This chain connects TRBV10-3 to TRBJ2-3; 15 nucleotides align to TRBD2. The V segment lost 7 bases and the J segment 5 bases; nucleotides outside the gene matches: 7. The germline V gene has CDR1 ENHRY and CDR2 SYGVKD. The CDR3 is made up of 16 amino acids. The CDR3 DNA follows: TGTGCCATCACCTGGACTAGCGGGAGGGCCTTAGATACGCAGTATTTT. This codes for CAITWTSGRALDTQYF.

This clonotype was detected a few times. The chain is built from TRBV7-9 and TRBJ1-6, with 9 bases lining up with TRBD1. V gave up 5 bases and J gave up 7 bases; unmatched junction bases: 6. The CDR3 is made up of 15 amino acids. Germline V CDR1 and CDR2: SEHNR, FQNEAQ (reference sequence). The chain's CDR3 is CASSRLGTGNSPLHF. Here the CDR3 DNA reads TGTGCCAGCAGCCGACTCGGGACAGGGAATTCACCCCTCCACTTT. Using reference TRBV7-9 and TRBJ1-6 for the parts outside the CDR3, the full variable domain is DTGVSQNPRHKITKRGQNVTFRCDPISEHNRLYWYRQTLGQGPEFLTYFQNEAQLEKSRLLSDRFSAERPKGSFSTLEIQRTEQGDSAMYLCASSRLGTGNSPLHFGNGTRLTVT.

This clonotype was observed at least ten times. This chain connects TRBV5-1 to TRBJ1-2; D ambiguous. CDR3 size: 13 residues. Germline-derived CDR1 and CDR2 are SGHRS and YFSETQ. V was pared by 5 bases and J by 3 bases, with 11 bases between. The DNA for the CDR3 is TGCGCCAGCAGAGTAGGGTTCGACTATGGCTACACCTTC. As protein: CASRVGFDYGYTF.

The table lists this clonotype with many counts. The V and J genes are TRBV6-5 and TRBJ1-2; 7 bases agree with TRBD1. CDR3 length equals 13 residues. J gave up 4 bases and V 5 bases, and 4 bases lay outside the gene matches. The V gene's germline CDR1 is MNHEY and CDR2 SVGAGI. CDR3 sequence reads: CASSNRGGYGYTF. CDR3 DNA: TGTGCCAGCAGTAACAGGGGCGGCTATGGCTACACCTTC.

V usage is TRBV6-5 and J usage is TRBJ1-1, with D perhaps matching TRBD1 (6 bases). Germline CDR1 MNHEY, CDR2 SVGAGI. V lost 4 bases and J lost 6, with 15 bases in between. This CDR3 spans 14 amino acids. CDR3 nucleotides: TGTGCCAGCAGTTTGGAGGGGGAAGTATCTGAAGCTTTCTTT. Its translation is CASSLEGEVSEAFF.

This chain joins TRBV27 and TRBJ2-5; 8 nucleotides align to TRBD1. Unmatched junction bases numbered 16, after V lost 5 bases and J lost 8 bases. CDR3 length equals 16 residues. Per the germline V gene, CDR1 is MNHEY and CDR2 is SMNVEV (reference sequence). The CDR3 bases are TGTGCCAGCAGTACCCAGACAGGGGCCGGCGTAGGAACCCAGTACTTC. Encoded protein: CASSTQTGAGVGTQYF.

This clonotype was counted at least ten times. The chain links TRBV5-1 to TRBJ1-6, with D perhaps TRBD1 (6 bases). Trimming took off 0 bases at V and 11 bases at J, with 9 bases between the two ends. Per the germline V gene, CDR1 is SGHRS and CDR2 is YFSETQ. This CDR3 is built from 13 residues. CDR3 sequence reads: CASSLEQGTPLHF. The CDR3 DNA is TGCGCCAGCAGCTTGGAACAGGGCACACCCCTCCACTTT.

This clonotype has only a few counts. The V gene is TRBV20-1, the J gene TRBJ2-7, with 8 bases identical to TRBD1. The CDR3 spans 13 residues. Per germline, CDR1 DFQATT and CDR2 SNEGSKA (reference sequence). V lost 7 bases, J lost 3 bases, and 8 bases stayed unmatched. In DNA form, the CDR3 reads TGCAGTGTTCAAGACAGGGGAGGCTACGAGCAGTACTTC. This encodes CSVQDRGGYEQYF.

The V call is TRBV27, the J call TRBJ2-3; D might be TRBD2 (6 bases). This CDR3 is built from 16 residues. V lost 7 bases and J lost 3, with 20 bases in between. The germline gives CDR1 MNHEY, CDR2 SMNVEV (reference sequence). The CDR3 DNA sequence: TGTGCCAGCACCCGCCGGCGGGGATCTACTACAGATACGCAGTATTTT. Translating gives CASTRRRGSTTDTQYF.

This clonotype was seen a handful of times. The chain is built from TRBV18 and TRBJ2-1, with D tentatively TRBD1 (6 bases). The V gene lost 3 bases and the J gene lost 6 bases, with 18 bases spanning the gap. The CDR3 is 16 residues long. The germline gives CDR1 KGHSH, CDR2 LQKENI. The CDR3 DNA reads as TGTGCCAGCTCACCCTCGAACAGGGTGGCTGGCAATGAGCAGTTCTTC. It encodes CASSPSNRVAGNEQFF.

This clonotype has more than one count but fewer than ten. The rearrangement uses TRBV20-1 and TRBJ2-1; TRBD1 is a possible D gene (6 bases). V was shortened by 4 bases and J by 1 base, with 14 bases between the two germline ends. Germline CDR1 DFQATT, CDR2 SNEGSKA (reference sequence). The CDR3 totals 15 residues. The CDR3 is CSATDRTTSYNEQFF. In nucleotides, the CDR3 is TGCAGTGCTACCGACAGGACCACTTCCTACAATGAGCAGTTCTTC.

The chain has TRBV24-1 and TRBJ1-3; no reliable D call. This CDR3 has 14 amino acids. The germline CDR1 and CDR2 sequences are KGHDR and SFDVKD. With 9 bases removed from V and 15 bases from J, the gap between germline ends came to 26 bases. In nucleotides, the CDR3 is TGTGCCACCTATACGAATGGCTCGAAGGTGGGAGGATATTTT. The encoded protein is CATYTNGSKVGGYF.

The chain joins TRBV7-9 to TRBJ2-1; D gene uncertain. The V end was cut by 6 bases, the J end by 0 bases, with 9 bases between. Germline V lookup: CDR1 SEHNR, CDR2 FQNEAQ (reference sequence). The CDR3 length is 14 residues. This CDR3 is CASRPTGSYNEQFF. CDR3 in DNA: TGTGCCAGCAGACCGACTGGCTCCTACAATGAGCAGTTCTTC.